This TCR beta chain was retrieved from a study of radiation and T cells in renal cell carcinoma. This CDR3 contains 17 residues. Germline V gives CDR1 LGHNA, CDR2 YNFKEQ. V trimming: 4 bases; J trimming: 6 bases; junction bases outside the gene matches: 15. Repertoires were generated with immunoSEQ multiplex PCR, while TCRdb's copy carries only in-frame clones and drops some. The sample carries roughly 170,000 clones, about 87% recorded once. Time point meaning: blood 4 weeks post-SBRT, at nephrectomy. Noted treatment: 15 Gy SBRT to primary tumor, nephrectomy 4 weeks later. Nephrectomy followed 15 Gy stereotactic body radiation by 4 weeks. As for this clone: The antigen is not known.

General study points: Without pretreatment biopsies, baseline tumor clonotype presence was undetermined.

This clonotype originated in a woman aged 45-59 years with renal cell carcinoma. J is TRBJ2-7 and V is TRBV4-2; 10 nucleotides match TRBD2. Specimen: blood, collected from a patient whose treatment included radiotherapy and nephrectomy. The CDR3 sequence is CASSPDRTSGVRSEQYF. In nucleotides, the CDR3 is TGTGCCAGCAGCCCCGATAGAACTAGCGGGGTAAGGAGCGAGCAGTACTTC.